This T cell receptor beta chain is drawn from a study of T cell responses to AZD1222 COVID-19 vaccine. General study findings and limits: Spike-specific TCR breadth and depth rose after two AZD1222 doses. Among the donors, most were white British and more were female, and clonal diversity was possibly underestimated. Spike was spanned by vaccine-associated CD4 TCRs, with dominance at 160-218 and 743-854. Only after the peak T cell response were repertoires sampled.

As for this clone: The antigen is not known.

Only in-frame clones appear in the TCRdb table, and some are missing; sequencing was by immunoSEQ multiplex PCR. The sample has over 110,000 clones, 90% to 95% seen once. CDR3 length: 15 amino acids. V gave up 4 bases and J gave up 5 bases, with 19 bases separating them. The germline CDR1 and CDR2 sequences are SGDLS and YYNGEE. The V gene is TRBV9, the J gene TRBJ2-7, with D possibly matching TRBD1 (6 bases). The sample consisted of peripheral blood, taken on day 0 of AZD1222 vaccination. The receptor comes from an adult in good health. The CDR3 loop is CASSPDRQWGHEQYF. The DNA for the CDR3 is TGTGCCAGCAGCCCCGACAGGCAGTGGGGGCACGAGCAGTACTTC.